These T cell receptor beta chains were read from a single sample in a study of OX40 agonist ivuxolimab in advanced cancers. TCRdb's table, derived via immunoSEQ multiplex PCR, lists solely in-frame clones and lacks some. The table records around 85,000 clones, roughly nine tenths of them present only once. Source: CD4+ or CD8+ T cells sorted from blood, taken in a trial of the OX40 agonist ivuxolimab. These TCRs come from an adult with an advanced solid tumor such as melanoma, head and neck, liver or kidney cancer. CDR3s leave out the opening cysteine and the closing phenylalanine or tryptophan. Fields, in order: clone size, D gene, V gene, CDR3 protein. The D gene is left open where the match is weak. The size entry is marked missing in some rows and otherwise reads once, few, many or a size class.

clone_size: .
d_call: .
v_call: TRBV6-5
cdr3_aa: ASSYSNPTTGELF

clone_size: few
d_call: TRBD1
v_call: TRBV6-1
cdr3_aa: ASTYWDRGLYGYT

clone_size: .
d_call: .
v_call: TRBV28
cdr3_aa: ASRYTGRSNQPQH

clone_size: once
d_call: .
v_call: TRBV7-3
cdr3_aa: ASSLGGVNTEAF

clone_size: .
d_call: .
v_call: TRBV30
cdr3_aa: AWSVPGNTIY

clone_size: .
d_call: .
v_call: TRBV4-3
cdr3_aa: ASSQDPVGAWGSSYEQY

clone_size: once
d_call: .
v_call: TRBV4-2
cdr3_aa: ASSQENSGANVLT

clone_size: .
d_call: TRBD2
v_call: TRBV6-5
cdr3_aa: AIRESGAYNEQF

clone_size: .
d_call: .
v_call: TRBV28
cdr3_aa: ASRAGYSNQPQH

clone_size: .
d_call: TRBD2
v_call: TRBV27
cdr3_aa: ASSSLAGGLDEQF

clone_size: .
d_call: TRBD2
v_call: TRBV4-2
cdr3_aa: ASSQEQTSGGVWDTQY

clone_size: .
d_call: TRBD1
v_call: TRBV28
cdr3_aa: ASSLSYGQGASVSDTQY

clone_size: .
d_call: .
v_call: TRBV7-2
cdr3_aa: ASSLGPINQPQH

clone_size: .
d_call: .
v_call: TRBV28
cdr3_aa: ASSLSIEQY

clone_size: .
d_call: TRBD2
v_call: TRBV9
cdr3_aa: ASSALAGAVDTQY

clone_size: .
d_call: .
v_call: TRBV25-1
cdr3_aa: ASSELSEGTDTQY

clone_size: once
d_call: .
v_call: TRBV19
cdr3_aa: ASSALTGLGQPQH